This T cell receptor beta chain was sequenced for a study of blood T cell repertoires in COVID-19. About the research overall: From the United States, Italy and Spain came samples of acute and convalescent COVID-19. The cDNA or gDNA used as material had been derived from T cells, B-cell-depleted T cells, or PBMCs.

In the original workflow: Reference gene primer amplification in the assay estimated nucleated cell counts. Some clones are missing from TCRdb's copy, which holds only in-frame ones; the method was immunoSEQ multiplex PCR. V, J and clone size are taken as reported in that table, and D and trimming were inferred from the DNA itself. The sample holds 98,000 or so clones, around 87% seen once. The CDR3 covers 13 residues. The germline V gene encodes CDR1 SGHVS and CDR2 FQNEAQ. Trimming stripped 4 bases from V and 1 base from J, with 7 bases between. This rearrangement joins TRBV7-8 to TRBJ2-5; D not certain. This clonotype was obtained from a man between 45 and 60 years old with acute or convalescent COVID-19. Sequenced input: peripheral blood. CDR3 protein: CASSWSFQETQYF. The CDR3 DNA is TGTGCCAGCAGCTGGAGTTTCCAAGAGACCCAGTACTTC.